This T cell receptor (beta chain) appears in the sequencing data of a study of T cell responses to AZD1222 COVID-19 vaccine (TCRdb year 2021). About the investigation overall: AZD1222 recipients given second doses at about 4 weeks or at about 12 weeks were pooled, since spike-specific TCR depth and breadth were not found to differ between the two schedules. Enrollment into the trials was organized by age into subgroups of 18-55, 56-69 and 70-plus years, and those subgroups contained approximately 150, 30 and 60 TCR-sequenced participants, respectively. TCR sequencing covered some 240 trial participants: approximately 200 given two doses of AZD1222 and 26 given two doses of MenACWY control vaccine. The investigation overall reported the following: The 56-69-year group was small, and its depth increase did not reach significance, likely because of low power. After two AZD1222 doses, spike-specific TCR breadth and depth were significantly higher than at day 0 and than in MenACWY recipients. Participants were mostly white British and included more females than males, and it was suggested by the authors that clonal diversity may have been underestimated. Conclusions about previously exposed vaccinees are limited, since just five or six AZD1222 recipients were seropositive for SARS-CoV-2 at baseline. Reportedly, close to half of the unique spike-specific TCRs recognized epitopes lying outside the regions that are mutated in the B.1.351 and B.1.1.7 variants. Because no day 14 peak-response samples were available, the repertoires could be characterized only after the peak T cell response. The vaccine-associated CD4 TCRs covered the entire spike protein, and the dominant responses fell in regions 160-218 and 743-854.

Concerning this clone itself: The antigen this receptor binds is unknown. The record has no base qualities; no much larger clone is one base away.

The meaning of the sample's time point label: baseline before first vaccination. The vaccinee samples were drawn from two UK trials, COV001 and COV002, one of which was a single-blind randomized controlled phase 2/3 trial testing AZD1222 (ChAdOx1 nCoV-19) in healthy adults. Trial participant PBMC samples were collected at day 0 and day 28 after the second dose for TCRbeta chain sequencing. The CDR3 runs 15 amino acids, cysteine and phenylalanine included. The sequence is cut down to CDR3 DNA, 45 bases in frame from base 1. Via the germline V gene, CDR1 is ENHRY and CDR2 SYGVKD. Ends trimmed: V by 8 bases, J by 3 bases; bases unmatched to a gene: 9. The CDR3 regions of human TCRbeta chains were analyzed by immunosequencing. Regarding the original processing steps: Repertoire TCRs were matched against a reference library of SARS-CoV-2-specific TCRs generated with the MIRA antigen-specificity platform. Breadth meant the fraction of unique TCRs that were SARS-CoV-2-associated, whereas depth meant the fraction of total T cells that were SARS-CoV-2-associated. Each spike-specific TCR was assigned to its reactive spike region and to a CD4 or CD8 class using the MIRA data. Log10-transformed breadth and depth values were compared by one-way ANOVA with Sidak's multiple comparisons tests. The table comes from immuneACCESS by way of TCRdb, which keeps in-frame sequences with V and J called. Part of the clones is missing from these tables; in studies checked, under half for an unresolved V gene and the rest for unknown reasons. V and J calls and clone size follow that table, whereas D and trimming were derived from the DNA. The sample includes fewer than 120,000 clones, with 87% observed a single time. The top ten clones comprise about 3.3% of the sample.

Sequencing used peripheral blood, obtained on day 0 of AZD1222 vaccination. The TCR sequence derives from an adult in good health. The V and J segments used are TRBV10-3 and TRBJ2-5, with 10 junctional bases fitting TRBD2. The sequenced DNA: TGTGCCATCCTCCTGGGGCTAGCGGGGGAAGAGACCCAGTACTTC. This codes for CAILLGLAGEETQYF.